The 2 T cell receptor beta chains below were found in one sample sequenced in a study of T cells after posttransplantation cyclophosphamide (dated by TCRdb to about 2016). Library method: the immunoSEQ multiplex PCR assay. Imported from immuneACCESS, the table was reduced by TCRdb to in-frame sequences with V and J called. These copies leave out some clones; in studies compared against another copy, an unresolved V gene accounts for under half, and the cause of the remainder is not known. This sample comprises 15,000 to 17,000 clones, 84% of them detected only once. Less than 6.5% of the sample lies in the top ten. A control cohort of 11 patients who had been given myeloablative marrow transplants with methotrexate plus a calcineurin inhibitor was sampled 1 year after transplant. The source was PBMCs, collected more than 350 days after allogeneic stem cell transplant with calcineurin inhibitor and methotrexate. The origin of the receptors is a young adult male patient who received an allogeneic stem cell transplant from a related donor, was CMV-positive, and had no GVHD. After a transplant, some of the T cells may come from the graft donor.

The table lists this clone with a count of one. The chain carries TRBV9 and TRBJ2-7; D gene ambiguous. The length of the CDR3 is 12 residues. CDR1 is SGDLS, CDR2 YYNGEE, per germline. V was cut by 3 bases and J by 4 bases, with 8 bases left in between. The CDR3 loop is CASSANGYEQYF. CDR3 sequence (DNA): TGTGCCAGCAGCGCGAACGGGTACGAGCAGTACTTC.

This clone was observed once. The rearrangement links TRBV7-9 to TRBJ2-7; 8 bases map to TRBD1. This CDR3 region has 16 residues. V trimming: 5 bases; J trimming: 4 bases; junction bases outside the gene matches: 13. Per the germline V gene, CDR1 is SEHNR and CDR2 is FQNEAQ (reference sequence). The CDR3 here is CASSHRTGFHHYEQYF. The CDR3 DNA follows: TGTGCCAGCAGCCACCGGACAGGGTTTCATCATTACGAGCAGTACTTC.